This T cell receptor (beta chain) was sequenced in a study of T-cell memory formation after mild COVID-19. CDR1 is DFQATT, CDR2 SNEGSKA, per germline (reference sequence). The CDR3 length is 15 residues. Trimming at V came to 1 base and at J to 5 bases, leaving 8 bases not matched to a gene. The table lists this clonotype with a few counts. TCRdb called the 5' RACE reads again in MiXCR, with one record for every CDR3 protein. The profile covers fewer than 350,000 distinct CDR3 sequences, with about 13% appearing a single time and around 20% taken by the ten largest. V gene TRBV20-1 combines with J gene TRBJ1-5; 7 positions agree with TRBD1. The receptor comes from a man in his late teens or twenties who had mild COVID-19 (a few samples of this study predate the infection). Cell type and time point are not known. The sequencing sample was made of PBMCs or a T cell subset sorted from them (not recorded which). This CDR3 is CSARGDGTAYQPQHF. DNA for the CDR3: TGCAGTGCTAGAGGCGACGGGACAGCCTATCAGCCCCAGCATTTT.